The 15 T cell receptor beta chains in this list originate from one sample, sequenced in a study of T cells in Graves' hyperthyroidism and ophthalmopathy. TCR beta CDR3 regions were amplified from RNA. HTBI primers drove first-round RT-PCR of the TCR CDR3. TCRdb reprocessed the multiplex PCR reads via MiXCR and lists one record per CDR3 protein. The table shows approximately 530,000 distinct CDR3 sequences, with around 17% occurring only once. Sequenced: blood. All receptors come from a woman younger than 35 with Graves' hyperthyroidism.

This clonotype was picked up many times. CDR3 nucleotide sequence: TGTGCCAGCAGTTTTAGCGGGAGGTCCTACGAGCAGTACTTC. This sequence encodes CASSFSGRSYEQYF. The V gene is TRBV12-3 or TRBV12-4, the J gene TRBJ2-7, with TRBD2 identical over 10 bases. This CDR3 spans 14 amino acids. Trimming at V came to 3 bases and at J to 1 base, leaving 0 bases not matched to a gene.

This clonotype has ten or more counts. V and J are TRBV20-1 and TRBJ2-3; D call uncertain. Trimming cost V 0 bases and J 1 base, with 8 bases left between them. Germline CDR1 is DFQATT and CDR2 is SNEGSKA (reference sequence). The CDR3 extends over 14 amino acids. For the CDR3, the DNA is TGCAGTGCTAGAGACCCGTACCGCACAGATACGCAGTATTTT. It translates to CSARDPYRTDTQYF.

This clonotype appeared many times. The V gene is TRBV6-2 or TRBV6-3, the J gene TRBJ1-1; D perhaps matches TRBD1 (6 bases). V was cut by 5 bases and J by 4 bases, with 8 bases left in between. CDR3 length equals 12 residues. Germline V CDR1 and CDR2: MNHEY, SVGEGT. This CDR3 is CASSQGSTEAFF. The CDR3 DNA follows: TGTGCCAGCAGTCAGGGGAGCACTGAAGCTTTCTTT.

Only a few counts were recorded for this clonotype. The chain carries TRBV27 and TRBJ2-7, with 8 positions matching TRBD1. Germline CDR1 and CDR2: MNHEY and SMNVEV (reference sequence). V trimming: 7 bases; J trimming: 4 bases; junction bases outside the gene matches: 6. This CDR3 comprises 13 residues. The CDR3 is CASTRTGSYEQYF. DNA for the CDR3: TGTGCCAGCACTAGGACAGGGAGTTACGAGCAGTACTTC.

In the case of this clonotype: A read error may explain this, as a much larger clone is one base away. This chain uses TRBV6-2 or TRBV6-3 with TRBJ2-3; D unclear. Trimming took 7 bases from V and 6 from J, leaving 17 bases between them. Per the germline V gene, CDR1 is MNHEY and CDR2 is SVGEGT. CDR3 size: 14 residues. The CDR3 reads CASTNPGTADTQYF. The CDR3 region has the DNA TGTGCCAGCACCAACCCGGGTACTGCGGATACGCAGTATTTT.

This clonotype has ten or more counts. The chain links TRBV6-1 to TRBJ2-1, with 12 bases matching TRBD2. The germline gives CDR1 MNHNS, CDR2 SASEGT. Trimming removed 6 bases from V and 5 bases from J; junction bases left unmatched: 8. The CDR3 has 16 amino acids. Here the CDR3 DNA reads TGTGCCAGCAGGACTAGCGGGAGAGCGATTAACAATGAGCAGTTCTTC. Translation: CASRTSGRAINNEQFF.

A note on this clonotype: A read error may be the cause here, since a much bigger clone is one base away. Written as DNA, the CDR3 is TGTGCCAGCAGCGCAAGTTACGGGACGCGCGAAAACCTGTTTTTT. Its protein product is CASSASYGTRENLFF. V and J are TRBV7-2 and TRBJ1-4; D is possibly TRBD1 (5 bases). There are 15 residues in the CDR3. Germline-derived CDR1 and CDR2 are SGHTA and FQGNSA.

This rearrangement joins TRBV6-2 or TRBV6-3 to TRBJ2-1, with TRBD2 matching over 14 bases. The V gene end was trimmed by 5 bases and the J gene end by 9 bases; junction bases not matched to a gene: 9. Germline CDR1 MNHEY, CDR2 SVGEGT. The CDR3 is 16 amino acids. The DNA for the CDR3 is TGTGCCAGCAGTCCGGGACTAGCGGGAGTTGGGCCTGAGCAGTTCTTC. Translated, it gives CASSPGLAGVGPEQFF.

J is TRBJ2-6 and V is TRBV5-1; 7 bases align to TRBD1. CDR1 SGHRS and CDR2 YFSETQ come from the germline V gene. The CDR3 runs to 17 residues. V shed 1 base, J shed 0 bases, and the junction held 4 bases outside the gene matches. CDR3 protein: CASSLLGQFSGANVLTF. CDR3 in DNA: TGCGCCAGCAGCTTGTTGGGACAGTTCTCTGGGGCCAACGTCCTGACTTTC.

This clonotype was observed a few times. The chain combines TRBV12-3 or TRBV12-4 with TRBJ1-4; 8 nucleotides agree with TRBD1. With V trimmed by 6 bases and J by 5 bases, 5 bases remained unmatched. This CDR3 is built from 14 residues. CDR3 bases: TGTGCCAGCAGGAGACAGGGGCTAAATGAAAAACTGTTTTTT. Amino acid sequence: CASRRQGLNEKLFF.

There are many counts of this clonotype. The rearrangement links TRBV28 to TRBJ1-1; the D is unclear. Germline V gives CDR1 MDHEN, CDR2 SYDVKM. Trimming left V 5 bases short and J 1 base short, with 8 bases between. The CDR3 is 13 residues long. CDR3 sequence (DNA): TGTGCCAGCAGTGCGGGCACGAACACTGAAGCTTTCTTT. It yields the protein CASSAGTNTEAFF.

This clonotype was seen at least ten times. One end of the junction is discordant with germline, which a read error may explain. The CDR3, as DNA: TGTGCCAGCAGCGAAGACAGGGTTGGCGGAGATACGCAGTATTTT. Protein sequence: CASSEDRVGGDTQYF. V is TRBV6-1 and J is TRBJ2-3, with 7 bases fitting TRBD1. Germline CDR1 MNHNS, CDR2 SASEGT. This CDR3 has 15 amino acids.

This clonotype was counted only a few times. This chain connects TRBV20-1 to TRBJ2-1; D remains unclear. Germline loops: CDR1 DFQATT, CDR2 SNEGSKA (reference sequence). The germline V and J ends were trimmed by 7 bases and 7 bases, with 20 bases remaining between them. This CDR3 comprises 14 residues. CDR3 amino acids: CSVKKHGLFNEQFF. The CDR3 DNA sequence: TGCAGTGTCAAGAAGCACGGGCTTTTTAATGAGCAGTTCTTC.

This clonotype showed up just a few times. V gene TRBV20-1 combines with J gene TRBJ2-3; 9 bases are shared with TRBD2. V shed 3 bases and J 6 bases; nucleotides not matched to a gene: 13. Looked up from germline, CDR1 is DFQATT and CDR2 is SNEGSKA (reference sequence). This CDR3 has 16 residues. The CDR3 loop is CSARPHLAGVDDTQYF. In nucleotides, the CDR3 is TGCAGTGCTAGGCCCCACTTAGCGGGAGTAGACGATACGCAGTATTTT.

Ten or more counts support this clonotype. This sequence joins TRBV20-1 and TRBJ2-3, with TRBD2 identical over 9 bases. CDR3 length equals 15 residues. The germline CDR1 and CDR2 sequences are DFQATT and SNEGSKA (reference sequence). V shed 6 bases and J 4 bases; nucleotides not matched to a gene: 11. Here the CDR3 reads CSALPPAGGPDTQYF. For the CDR3, the DNA is TGCAGTGCACTACCCCCAGCGGGGGGCCCAGATACGCAGTATTTT.